The following is a TCR beta chain sequence with its context. Its target antigen remains unknown. No base quality information exists; no much larger clone differs at one position. This record belongs to a study of cytomegalovirus exposure and HLA in healthy donors (dated by TCRdb to 2017 to 2019). Regarding the research as a whole: According to a later analysis, the 100 to 150 validation repertoires were produced on the same platform as the 680 or so repertoires of the first cohort. The study aimed to test whether cataloging public T cell receptors could reveal signatures of past pathogen exposure. Along with the roughly 700-subject first cohort, a separate validation cohort of 120 different subjects was used. To predict cytomegalovirus infection status, the study combined high-throughput TCR immunosequencing, statistical association of individual TCRs with disease status, and machine learning.

Via the germline V gene, CDR1 is SGHDT and CDR2 YYEEEE. The V and J ends are trimmed by 1 base and 2 bases, leaving 9 bases between them. The CDR3 starts with the cysteine, ends with the phenylalanine, and has 15 residues. Only the CDR3 portion is preserved as DNA: 45 bases, with reading frame beginning at the first base. Donors formed part of the validation cohort, which comprised 120 or so subjects and was distinct from the first cohort of 550 to 850 subjects. Study-wide conclusions, independent of this receptor: The authors suggested that the approach could potentially be extended to other disease states and immunological phenotypes. In vitro tests confirmed that a few of the cytomegalovirus-associated TCR beta chains recognize cytomegalovirus antigens. A total of 150 or so TCR beta chains were listed by the study as associated with cytomegalovirus. In a later analysis, TCRs clustered in the first cohort were found to also tend to co-occur in the roughly 130 validation repertoires, with 94% of cluster scores above 0. All 120 or so repertoires were used to score co-occurrence in the validation cohort in a later analysis, because that analysis had no HLA typing for the cohort. The classifier was reported to diagnose cytomegalovirus status with high specificity and sensitivity in both the original cohort and the validation cohort. While some public TCRs were present in many individuals, most TCR sequences turned up only very rarely across donors.

Library prep was done by the immunoSEQ multiplex PCR assay. The published analysis was carried out like this. To diagnose cytomegalovirus status from the catalog of TCR beta chain sequences, a statistical classification framework was built. TCRdb stores this immuneACCESS table with in-frame sequences only. Part of the clones is absent; in the studies checked, under half of the shortfall reflects unresolved V genes, and no reason is known for the rest. The V and J calls and clone size are taken from that table; D and trimming were inferred from the DNA. This sample is represented by about 160,000 clones; about 90% of them were singletons. More than 3.5% of the sample lies in the top ten.

The specimen was PBMCs. The sequence joins TRBV5-6 to TRBJ1-4, with the D gene too uncertain to name. The clonotype comes from a man aged 18 to 30 in good health and CMV-seropositive. The CDR3 protein sequence reads: CASSLFGTTNEKLFF. The bases read TGTGCCAGCAGCTTGTTTGGCACGACTAATGAAAAACTGTTTTTT.